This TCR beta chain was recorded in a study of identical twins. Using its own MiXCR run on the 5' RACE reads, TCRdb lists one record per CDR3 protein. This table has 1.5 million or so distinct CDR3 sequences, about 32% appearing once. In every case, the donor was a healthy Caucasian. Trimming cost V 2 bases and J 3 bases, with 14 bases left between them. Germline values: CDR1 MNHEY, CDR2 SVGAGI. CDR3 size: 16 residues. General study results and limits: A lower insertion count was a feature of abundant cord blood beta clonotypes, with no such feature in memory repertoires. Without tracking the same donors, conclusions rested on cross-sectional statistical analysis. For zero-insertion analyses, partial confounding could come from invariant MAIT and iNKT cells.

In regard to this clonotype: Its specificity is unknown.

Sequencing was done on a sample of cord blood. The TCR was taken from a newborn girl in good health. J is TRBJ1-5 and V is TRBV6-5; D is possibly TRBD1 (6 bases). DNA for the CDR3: TGTGCCAGCAGTTACGTGGCGGGGGCCCTCAATCAGCCCCAGCATTTT. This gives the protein CASSYVAGALNQPQHF.